The rows below give T cell receptor beta chains drawn from one sample of a study of T cell repertoires in cytomegalovirus infection. TCRdb re-derived calls from the reads in MiXCR, one entry per CDR3 protein. The data contain under 850,000 distinct CDR3 sequences, 30% to 35% of them singletons. What these receptors recognize is not known. The sample consisted of cultured PBMCs, taken from culture after CMV antigen stimulation. These receptors were collected from a human donor in good health (CMV status not recorded). Some clones in this sample may be carry-over from other donors' samples. CDR3s include the opening cysteine and the closing phenylalanine or tryptophan.

v_gene: TRBV27; j_gene: TRBJ1-5; CDR3aa: CASSSSGQAHYSNQPQHF
v_gene: TRBV27; j_gene: TRBJ2-5; CDR3aa: CASSLSPPYQETQYF
v_gene: TRBV4-1; j_gene: TRBJ2-5; CDR3aa: CASSRPGQRVAETQYF
v_gene: TRBV6-6; j_gene: TRBJ1-1; CDR3aa: CAVHKNTEAFF
v_gene: TRBV6-2/TRBV6-3; j_gene: TRBJ2-3; CDR3aa: CASSYEAGGADTQYF
v_gene: TRBV19; j_gene: TRBJ1-3; CDR3aa: CASRPGTQAGTIYF
v_gene: TRBV10-3; j_gene: TRBJ2-3; CDR3aa: CAISDLGTPGTDTQYF
v_gene: TRBV12-3/TRBV12-4; j_gene: TRBJ1-5; CDR3aa: CASSFEQGIQPQHF
v_gene: TRBV7-2; j_gene: TRBJ1-2; CDR3aa: CASSLGGTWGYTF
v_gene: TRBV7-2; j_gene: TRBJ2-1; CDR3aa: CASSQTVGDSRLEQFF
v_gene: TRBV11-3; j_gene: TRBJ1-1; CDR3aa: CASSTVTGTEAFF
v_gene: TRBV12-3/TRBV12-4; j_gene: TRBJ2-7; CDR3aa: CASSLEGWEQYF
v_gene: TRBV4-3; j_gene: TRBJ1-4; CDR3aa: CASSQEGVGDNEKLFF
v_gene: TRBV4-1; j_gene: TRBJ2-7; CDR3aa: CASSPLPWAYEQYF
v_gene: TRBV6-2/TRBV6-3; j_gene: TRBJ2-1; CDR3aa: CASSIPSGDNNEQFF
v_gene: TRBV19; j_gene: TRBJ1-1; CDR3aa: CASSIAQGRANTEAFF
v_gene: TRBV12-3/TRBV12-4; j_gene: TRBJ2-1; CDR3aa: CASSPALSYEQFF
v_gene: TRBV7-6; j_gene: TRBJ2-1; CDR3aa: CANTTYPAGNEQFF
v_gene: TRBV29-1; j_gene: TRBJ1-2; CDR3aa: CSVEGSPAPF
v_gene: TRBV12-3/TRBV12-4; j_gene: TRBJ2-1; CDR3aa: CASSTSGGTRYNEQFF